This TCR beta chain was sequenced during a study of blood T cell repertoires in COVID-19. The wider study: Italy, Spain and the United States were the sources of the convalescent and acute COVID-19 samples.

Germline loops: CDR1 MNHNS, CDR2 SASEGT. The length of the CDR3 is 13 residues. In regard to this clone: An end of the junction does not agree with germline; a read error may underlie this.

Sequenced by immunoSEQ multiplex PCR; TCRdb stores in-frame clones only, minus some. The repertoire consists of tens of thousands of clones, with around 81% occurring once and the leading ten covering around 27%. The chain employs TRBV6-1 and TRBJ2-2, with D tentatively TRBD2 (6 bases). Sequenced input: peripheral blood. This TCR came from a human donor in a cohort sampled during active COVID-19. The CDR3 sequence is CASSQAGPGELFF. In DNA form, the CDR3 reads TGTGCCAGCAGTCAAGCGGGCCCCGGGGAGCTGTTTTTT.